The 9 T cell receptor beta chains listed next were all sequenced from one sample in a study of blood T cell repertoires in COVID-19. TCRdb keeps only in-frame clones here, not all; method: immunoSEQ multiplex PCR. The table shows roughly 220,000 clones, with 70% to 90% occurring only once. Sequenced: peripheral blood. The receptors come from a man aged 25 to 40 who had recovered from COVID-19.

This sequence joins TRBV14 and TRBJ1-3, with D perhaps TRBD1 (6 bases). The ends were cut back, 7 bases at V and 4 bases at J, with 14 bases in the middle. CDR1 and CDR2 from the germline V gene are SGHDN and FVKESK. This CDR3 contains 14 residues. CDR3: CASTENRAGNTIYF. DNA for the CDR3: TGTGCCAGCACCGAGAACAGGGCCGGAAACACCATATATTTT.

The chain has TRBV10-2 and TRBJ1-2; D call uncertain. CDR1 is WSHSY and CDR2 is SAAADI in the germline V gene. Trimming took 0 bases from V and 8 from J, leaving 22 bases between them. The CDR3 length is 17 residues. CDR3 in amino acids: CASSESVLSADIRGYTF. CDR3 nucleotide sequence: TGCGCCAGCAGTGAGTCGGTTTTATCGGCCGACATACGGGGCTACACCTTC.

The J gene is TRBJ2-5, the V gene TRBV5-1, with TRBD1 matching 7 bases. CDR3 length: 15 amino acids. Germline CDR1 reads SGHRS; CDR2 reads YFSETQ. Germline trimming cut 1 base from V and 3 bases from J; bases unmatched to any gene: 6. In nucleotides, the CDR3 is TGCGCCAGCAGCTTGACAGGGGTCGAGGAAGAGACCCAGTACTTC. Translating it yields CASSLTGVEEETQYF.

The chain is built from TRBV6-1 and TRBJ2-1; 7 nucleotides agree with TRBD1. Germline trimming cut 3 bases from V and 4 bases from J; bases unmatched to any gene: 3. The germline gives CDR1 MNHNS, CDR2 SASEGT. This CDR3 region has 14 residues. In DNA, the CDR3 is TGTGCCAGCAGTGAGGGGACAGTGTACAATGAGCAGTTCTTC. As protein: CASSEGTVYNEQFF.

The rearrangement uses TRBV4-1 and TRBJ1-4, with D uncertain. This CDR3 region has 13 residues. V lost 10 bases and J 4 bases, leaving 13 bases between the germline ends. The germline gives CDR1 MGHRA, CDR2 YSYEKL. CDR3 sequence (DNA): TGCGCCACCCGGGAGTCTAATAATGAAAAACTGTTTTTT. As protein: CATRESNNEKLFF.

The V call is TRBV10-3, the J call TRBJ1-2; no clear D. Trimming removed 10 bases from V and 4 bases from J, with 16 bases in between. The CDR3 is 13 amino acids. The V gene's germline CDR1 is ENHRY and CDR2 SYGVKD. The DNA for the CDR3 is TGTGCCAGCGCCCCCGAGTCCTCCTATGGCTACACCTTC. It specifies CASAPESSYGYTF.

V gene TRBV6-4 combines with J gene TRBJ1-1; tentatively, D is TRBD1 (5 bases). The germline V gene encodes CDR1 MRHNA and CDR2 SNTAGT. This CDR3 region has 17 residues. V lost 8 bases and J lost 1, with 23 bases in between. CDR3 nucleotide sequence: TGTGCCAGCGGGGGGACTAGAAGGGCGGGAGAGAACACTGAAGCTTTCTTT. Translation: CASGGTRRAGENTEAFF.

The chain has TRBV19 and TRBJ2-5; the D gene is possibly TRBD1 (6 bases). There are 13 residues in the CDR3. Trimming removed 2 bases from V and 5 bases from J, with 9 bases in between. The germline V gene has CDR1 LNHDA and CDR2 SQIVND (reference sequence). Here the CDR3 reads CASSIPGVETQYF. In nucleotides, the CDR3 is TGTGCCAGTAGTATACCAGGGGTGGAGACCCAGTACTTC.

The V and J genes are TRBV18 and TRBJ2-4; 10 bases map to TRBD1. Trimming at V came to 2 bases and at J to 5 bases, leaving 3 bases not matched to a gene. This CDR3 region has 15 residues. Germline V gives CDR1 KGHSH, CDR2 LQKENI. The CDR3 region has the DNA TGTGCCAGCTCACCAGGGGACAGGGGACAAAACATTCAGTACTTC. It codes for CASSPGDRGQNIQYF.